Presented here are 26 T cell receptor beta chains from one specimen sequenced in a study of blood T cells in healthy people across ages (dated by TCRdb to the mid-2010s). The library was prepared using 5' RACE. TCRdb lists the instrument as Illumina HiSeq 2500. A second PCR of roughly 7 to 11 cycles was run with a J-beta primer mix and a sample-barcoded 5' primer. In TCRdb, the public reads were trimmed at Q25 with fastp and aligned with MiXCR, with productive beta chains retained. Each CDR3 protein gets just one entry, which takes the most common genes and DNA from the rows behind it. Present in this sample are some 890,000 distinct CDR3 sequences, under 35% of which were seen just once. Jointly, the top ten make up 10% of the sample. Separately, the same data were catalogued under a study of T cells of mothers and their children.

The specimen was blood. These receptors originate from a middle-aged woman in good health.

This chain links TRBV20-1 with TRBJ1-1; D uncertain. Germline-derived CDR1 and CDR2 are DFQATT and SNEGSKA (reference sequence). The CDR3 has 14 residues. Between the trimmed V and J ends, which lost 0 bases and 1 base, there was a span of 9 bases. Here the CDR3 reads CSARDPKTNTEAFF. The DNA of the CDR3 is TGCAGTGCTAGAGATCCCAAGACGAACACTGAAGCTTTCTTT.

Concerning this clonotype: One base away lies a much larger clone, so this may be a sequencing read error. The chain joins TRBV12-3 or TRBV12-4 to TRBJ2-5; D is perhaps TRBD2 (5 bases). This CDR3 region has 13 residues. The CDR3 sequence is CTSSSTRAAEQYF. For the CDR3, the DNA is TGTACCAGCAGTTCCACTAGGGCGGCGGAGCAGTACTTC.

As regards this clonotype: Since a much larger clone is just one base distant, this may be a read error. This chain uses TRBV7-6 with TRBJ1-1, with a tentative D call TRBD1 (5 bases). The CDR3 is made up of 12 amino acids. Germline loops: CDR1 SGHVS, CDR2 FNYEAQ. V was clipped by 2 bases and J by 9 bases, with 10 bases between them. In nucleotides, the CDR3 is TGTGCCAGCAGCTTATACGGGACTAAAGCTTTCTTT. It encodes CASSLYGTKAFF. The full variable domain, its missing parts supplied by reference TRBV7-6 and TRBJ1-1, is GAGVSQSPRYKVTKRGQDVALRCDPISGHVSLYWYRQALGQGPEFLTYFNYEAQQDKSGLPNDRFSAERPEGSISTLTIQRTEQRDSAMYRCASSLYGTKAFFGQGTRLTVV.

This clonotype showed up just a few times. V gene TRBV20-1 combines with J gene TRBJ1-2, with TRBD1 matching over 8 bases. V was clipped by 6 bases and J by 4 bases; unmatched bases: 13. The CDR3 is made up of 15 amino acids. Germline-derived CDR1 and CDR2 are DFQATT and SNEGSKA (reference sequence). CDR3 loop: CSAKIKQGVGYGYTF. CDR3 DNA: TGCAGTGCAAAGATTAAACAGGGGGTTGGCTATGGCTACACCTTC.

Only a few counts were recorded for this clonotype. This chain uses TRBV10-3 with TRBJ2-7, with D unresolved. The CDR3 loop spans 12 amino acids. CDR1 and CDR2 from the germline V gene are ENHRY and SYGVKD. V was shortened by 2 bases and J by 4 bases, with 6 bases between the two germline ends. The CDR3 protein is CAISEPGYEQYF. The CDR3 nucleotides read TGTGCCATCAGTGAGCCTGGGTACGAGCAGTACTTC.

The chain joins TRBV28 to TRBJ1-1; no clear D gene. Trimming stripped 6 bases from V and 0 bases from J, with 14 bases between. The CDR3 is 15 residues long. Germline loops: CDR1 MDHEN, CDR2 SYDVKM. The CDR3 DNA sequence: TGTGCCAGCAGGGAAGAAGGACGGGTGAACACTGAAGCTTTCTTT. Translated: CASREEGRVNTEAFF.

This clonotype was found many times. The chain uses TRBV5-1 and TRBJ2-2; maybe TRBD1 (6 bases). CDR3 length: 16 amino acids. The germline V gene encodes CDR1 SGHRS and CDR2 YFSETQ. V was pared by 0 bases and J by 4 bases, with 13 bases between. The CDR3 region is CASSLGSGTITGELFF. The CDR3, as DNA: TGCGCCAGCAGCTTGGGCTCCGGGACAATCACCGGGGAGCTGTTTTTT.

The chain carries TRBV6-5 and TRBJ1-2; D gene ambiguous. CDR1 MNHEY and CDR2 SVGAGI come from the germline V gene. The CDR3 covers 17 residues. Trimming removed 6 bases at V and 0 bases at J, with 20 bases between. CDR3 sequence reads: CASSHSSYRGANYGYTF. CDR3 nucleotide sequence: TGTGCCAGCAGCCACTCTTCGTATCGAGGAGCTAACTATGGCTACACCTTC.

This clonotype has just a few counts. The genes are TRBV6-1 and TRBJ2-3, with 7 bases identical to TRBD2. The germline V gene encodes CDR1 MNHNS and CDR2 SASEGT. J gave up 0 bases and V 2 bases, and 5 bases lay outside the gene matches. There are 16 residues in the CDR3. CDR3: CASSEQDGGSTDTQYF. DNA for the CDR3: TGTGCCAGCAGTGAACAGGACGGGGGGAGCACAGATACGCAGTATTTT.

The CDR3 DNA reads as TGCGCCAGCAGCTTGCGTCTATTCTACGAGCAGTACTTC. Translation gives CASSLRLFYEQYF. The rearrangement uses TRBV5-1 and TRBJ2-7; no reliable D call. The length of the CDR3 is 13 residues. Germline V lookup: CDR1 SGHRS, CDR2 YFSETQ. Trimming removed 1 base at V and 3 bases at J, with 8 bases between.

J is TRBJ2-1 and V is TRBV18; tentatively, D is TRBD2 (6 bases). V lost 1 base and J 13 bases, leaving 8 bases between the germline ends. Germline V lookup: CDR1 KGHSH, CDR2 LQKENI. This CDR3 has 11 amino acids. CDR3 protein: CASSPQGGQFF. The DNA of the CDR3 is TGTGCCAGCTCACCACAGGGAGGCCAGTTCTTC.

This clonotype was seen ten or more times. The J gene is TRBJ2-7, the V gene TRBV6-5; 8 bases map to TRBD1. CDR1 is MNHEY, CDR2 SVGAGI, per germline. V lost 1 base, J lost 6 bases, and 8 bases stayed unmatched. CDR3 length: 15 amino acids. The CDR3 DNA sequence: TGTGCCAGCAGTTACTACGGACAGGGAAGGGGCGAGCAGTACTTC. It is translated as CASSYYGQGRGEQYF.

CDR3 region: CASRPGDRDVNEAFF. DNA for the CDR3: TGCGCCAGCAGACCTGGGGACAGGGACGTCAATGAAGCTTTCTTT. The chain links TRBV4-1 to TRBJ1-1; 9 nucleotides align to TRBD1. With 6 bases clipped from V and 7 bases from J, the junction kept 12 bases outside the gene matches. Germline V CDR1 and CDR2: MGHRA, YSYEKL. CDR3 size: 15 residues.

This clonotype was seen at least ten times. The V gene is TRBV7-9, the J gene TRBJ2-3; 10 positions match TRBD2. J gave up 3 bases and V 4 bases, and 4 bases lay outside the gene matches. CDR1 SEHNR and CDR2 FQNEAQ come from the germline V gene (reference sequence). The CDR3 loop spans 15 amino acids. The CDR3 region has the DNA TGTGCCAGCAGCTCTCTAGCGGGGGTAACAGATACGCAGTATTTT. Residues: CASSSLAGVTDTQYF.

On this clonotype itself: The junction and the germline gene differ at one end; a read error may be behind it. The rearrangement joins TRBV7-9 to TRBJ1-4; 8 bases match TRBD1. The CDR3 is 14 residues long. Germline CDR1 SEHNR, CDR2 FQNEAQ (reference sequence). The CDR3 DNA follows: TGTGCCAGCAGCTTCCAGGGGGCTGGAGAAAAGCTGTTTTTT. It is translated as CASSFQGAGEKLFF.

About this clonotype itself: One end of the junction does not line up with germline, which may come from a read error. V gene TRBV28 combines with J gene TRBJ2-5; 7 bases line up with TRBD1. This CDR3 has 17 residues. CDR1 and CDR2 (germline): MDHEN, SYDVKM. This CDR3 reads CASSFLFGTVTQETKYF. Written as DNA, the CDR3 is TGTGCCAGCAGTTTCTTATTCGGGACAGTGACACAGGAGACCAAGTACTTC.

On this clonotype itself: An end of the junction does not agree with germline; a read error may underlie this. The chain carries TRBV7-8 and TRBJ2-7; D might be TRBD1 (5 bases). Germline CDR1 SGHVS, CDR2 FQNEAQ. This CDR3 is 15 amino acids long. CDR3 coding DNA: TGTGCCCGCAGCTTAGGGGCAGGCAGCTCCTACGAGCAGTACTTC. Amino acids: CARSLGAGSSYEQYF.

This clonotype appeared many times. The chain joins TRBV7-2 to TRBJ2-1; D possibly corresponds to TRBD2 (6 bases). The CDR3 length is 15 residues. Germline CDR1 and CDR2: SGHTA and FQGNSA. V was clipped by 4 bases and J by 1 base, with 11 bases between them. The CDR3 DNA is TGTGCCAGCAGCTCCGGGGGTGCTTCCTACAATGAGCAGTTCTTC. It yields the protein CASSSGGASYNEQFF.

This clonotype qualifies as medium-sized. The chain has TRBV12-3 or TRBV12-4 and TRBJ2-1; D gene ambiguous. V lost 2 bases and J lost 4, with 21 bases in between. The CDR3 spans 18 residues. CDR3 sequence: CASSLYRIGQRIYNEQFF. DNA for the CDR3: TGTGCCAGCAGTTTATATCGTATTGGGCAGAGGATTTACAATGAGCAGTTCTTC.

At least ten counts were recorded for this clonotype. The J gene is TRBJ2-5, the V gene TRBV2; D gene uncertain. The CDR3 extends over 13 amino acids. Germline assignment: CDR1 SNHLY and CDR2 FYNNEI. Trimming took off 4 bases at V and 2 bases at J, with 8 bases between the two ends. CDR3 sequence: CASSGSRQETQYF. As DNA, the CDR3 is TGTGCCAGCAGTGGATCGAGACAAGAGACCCAGTACTTC.

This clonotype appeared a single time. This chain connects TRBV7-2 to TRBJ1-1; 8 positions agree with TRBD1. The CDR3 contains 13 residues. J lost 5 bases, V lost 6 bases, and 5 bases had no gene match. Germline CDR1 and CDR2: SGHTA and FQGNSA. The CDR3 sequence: CASRDNRGTEAFF. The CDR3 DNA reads TGTGCCAGCAGGGATAACAGGGGGACTGAAGCTTTCTTT.

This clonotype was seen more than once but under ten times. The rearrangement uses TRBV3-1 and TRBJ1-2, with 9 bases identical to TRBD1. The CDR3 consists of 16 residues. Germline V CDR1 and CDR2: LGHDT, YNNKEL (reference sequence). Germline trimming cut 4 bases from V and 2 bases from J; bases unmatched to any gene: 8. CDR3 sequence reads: CASSPKGQGKNYGYTF. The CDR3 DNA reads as TGTGCCAGCAGCCCCAAGGGACAGGGAAAAAACTATGGCTACACCTTC.

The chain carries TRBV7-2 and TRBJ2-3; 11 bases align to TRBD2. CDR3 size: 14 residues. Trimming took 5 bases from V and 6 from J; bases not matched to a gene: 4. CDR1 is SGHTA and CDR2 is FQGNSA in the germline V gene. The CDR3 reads CASSLTSGEDTQYF. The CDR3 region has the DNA TGTGCCAGCAGCCTGACTAGCGGGGAGGATACGCAGTATTTT. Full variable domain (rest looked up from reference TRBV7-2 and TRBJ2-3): GAGVSQSPSNKVTEKGKDVELRCDPISGHTALYWYRQSLGQGLEFLIYFQGNSAPDKSGLPSDRFSAERTGGSVSTLTIQRTQQEDSAVYLCASSLTSGEDTQYFGPGTRLTVL.

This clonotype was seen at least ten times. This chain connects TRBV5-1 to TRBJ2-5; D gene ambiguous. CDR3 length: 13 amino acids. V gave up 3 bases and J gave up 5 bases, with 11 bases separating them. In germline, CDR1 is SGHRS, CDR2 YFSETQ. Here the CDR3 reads CASSYQSEETQYF. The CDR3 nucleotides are TGCGCCAGCAGCTACCAGTCTGAGGAGACCCAGTACTTC. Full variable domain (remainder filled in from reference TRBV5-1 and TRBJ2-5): KAGVTQTPRYLIKTRGQQVTLSCSPISGHRSVSWYQQTPGQGLQFLFEYFSETQRNKGNFPGRFSGRQFSNSRSEMNVSTLELGDSALYLCASSYQSEETQYFGPGTRLLVL.

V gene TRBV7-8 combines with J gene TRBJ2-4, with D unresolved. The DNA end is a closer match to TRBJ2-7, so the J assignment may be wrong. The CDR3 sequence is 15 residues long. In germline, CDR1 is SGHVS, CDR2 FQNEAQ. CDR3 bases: TGTGCCAGCAGCTCAGACCGCGCCCCCTCCTACGAGCAGTACTTC. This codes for CASSSDRAPSYEQYF.

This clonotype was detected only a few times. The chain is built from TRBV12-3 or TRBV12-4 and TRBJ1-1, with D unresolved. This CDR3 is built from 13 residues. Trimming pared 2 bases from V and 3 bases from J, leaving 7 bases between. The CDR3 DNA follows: TGTGCCAGCAGTTTATTGCGGGACACTGAAGCTTTCTTT. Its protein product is CASSLLRDTEAFF.